Below are 23 T cell receptor beta chains sequenced from a single sample in a study of blood T cell repertoires in COVID-19. The repertoire was sequenced with immunoSEQ multiplex PCR; TCRdb's copy has only in-frame clones and lacks some. The profile covers more than 90,000 clones, with 80% to 85% appearing a single time and around 4.4% taken by the ten largest. Specimen: peripheral blood. The receptor source for this set is a man in his fifties or sixties with acute or convalescent COVID-19.

This chain connects TRBV19 to TRBJ2-7; a weak D match, TRBD1 (6 bases). Looked up from germline, CDR1 is LNHDA and CDR2 is SQIVND (reference sequence). Trimming shortened V by 9 bases and J by 2 bases, and 20 bases separated the two germline ends. This CDR3 is built from 15 residues. The CDR3 coding sequence is TGTGCCAGACCCTCCGGGACACCTACCACCTACGAGCAGTACGTC. It codes for CARPSGTPTTYEQYV.

The J gene is TRBJ1-1, the V gene TRBV13, with 9 nucleotides matching TRBD1. Germline V CDR1 and CDR2: PRHDT, FYEKMQ (reference sequence). This CDR3 has 14 amino acids. J gave up 5 bases and V 6 bases, and 7 bases lay outside the gene matches. CDR3 DNA sequence: TGTGCCAGCAGGGGACAGGGTTTACGTACTGAAGCTTTCTTT. This sequence encodes CASRGQGLRTEAFF.

This clone was observed many times. V usage is TRBV6-4 and J usage is TRBJ1-1; D unresolved. There are 14 residues in the CDR3. Per the germline V gene, CDR1 is MRHNA and CDR2 is SNTAGT. The V and J ends lost 4 bases and 1 base respectively, with 10 bases between them. In DNA, the CDR3 is TGTGCCAGCAGTGCCCGCGGAGAGAACACTGAAGCTTTCTTT. This gives the protein CASSARGENTEAFF.

This clone showed up just once. The V and J genes are TRBV7-8 and TRBJ1-1; no firm D call. The length of the CDR3 is 13 residues. CDR1 is SGHVS and CDR2 is FQNEAQ in the germline V gene. The V end lost 2 bases, the J end lost 3 bases, and 7 bases lay between the germline ends. The CDR3 bases are TGTGCCAGCAGCTTATCACAAGACACTGAAGCTTTCTTT. Amino acids: CASSLSQDTEAFF.

This sequence joins TRBV18 and TRBJ2-5; 10 bases align to TRBD1. Unmatched junction bases numbered 7, after V lost 3 bases and J lost 0 bases. The CDR3 totals 17 residues. CDR1 KGHSH and CDR2 LQKENI come from the germline V gene. Here the CDR3 reads CASSPPGQGTYQETQYF. CDR3 nucleotide sequence: TGTGCCAGCTCACCGCCGGGACAGGGGACGTACCAAGAGACCCAGTACTTC.

This clone has only one observation. Here the CDR3 DNA reads TGTGCCAGCAGCCAAGGGTCCCTAACCGGGGAGCTGTTTTTT. Translating gives CASSQGSLTGELFF. V gene TRBV3-1 (or the pseudogene TRBV3-2) combines with J gene TRBJ2-2; no clear D. The V end lost 1 base, the J end lost 5 bases, and 8 bases lay between the germline ends. The CDR3 sequence is 14 residues long. From germline, CDR1 is LGHDT and CDR2 YNNKEL (reference sequence).

This chain connects TRBV24-1 to TRBJ2-5; 8 bases fit TRBD2. This CDR3 contains 15 residues. The trim removed 2 bases at V and 1 base at J, leaving 2 bases unmatched. The germline V gene encodes CDR1 KGHDR and CDR2 SFDVKD. CDR3 sequence: CATSDSRGGQETQYF. CDR3 bases: TGTGCCACCAGTGATTCCCGGGGGGGCCAAGAGACCCAGTACTTC.

J is TRBJ2-2 and V is TRBV9; TRBD2 might be the D (5 bases). CDR3 length: 14 amino acids. Germline loops: CDR1 SGDLS, CDR2 YYNGEE. Trimming cost V 0 bases and J 9 bases, with 12 bases left between them. This chain's CDR3 is CASSVATTGWELFF. CDR3 nucleotide sequence: TGTGCCAGCAGCGTAGCTACGACGGGGTGGGAGCTGTTTTTT.

CDR3 bases: TGTGCCAGCAGCTCAGTTTTCGTCCTAGCGGACTACAATGAGCAGTTCTTC. Amino acids: CASSSVFVLADYNEQFF. The chain joins TRBV5-8 to TRBJ2-1; 7 positions agree with TRBD2. Germline CDR1 and CDR2: SGHTS and YDEGEE. The CDR3 runs 17 residues. V shed 3 bases, J shed 3 bases, and the junction held 12 bases outside the gene matches.

This chain links TRBV7-8 with TRBJ1-3; 12 nucleotides agree with TRBD1. The CDR3 totals 19 residues. The trim removed 2 bases at V and 1 base at J, leaving 9 bases unmatched. Germline lookup yields CDR1 SGHVS and CDR2 FQNEAQ. Here the CDR3 DNA reads TGTGCCAGCAGCTTATTCCGGGACAGGGGGCTAGGATCTGGAAACACCATATATTTT. Translation: CASSLFRDRGLGSGNTIYF.

The chain links TRBV3-1 (or the pseudogene TRBV3-2) to TRBJ2-5; the D gene is possibly TRBD2 (5 bases). V was shortened by 0 bases and J by 2 bases, with 10 bases between the two germline ends. Germline V gives CDR1 LGHDT, CDR2 YNNKEL (reference sequence). CDR3 length: 15 residues. The CDR3 coding sequence is TGTGCCAGCAGCCAAGATATGAGGGTTCAAGAGACCCAGTACTTC. Protein: CASSQDMRVQETQYF.

Notes on this clone: Other DNA sequences in the same sample also yield this CDR3. The V gene is TRBV4-2, the J gene TRBJ1-5, with no clear D. V was clipped by 0 bases and J by 6 bases, with 6 bases between them. Germline CDR1 LGHNA, CDR2 YNFKEQ. This CDR3 is built from 13 residues. The CDR3 protein is CASSQDTGQPQHF. In DNA form, the CDR3 reads TGTGCCAGCAGCCAAGATACCGGTCAGCCCCAGCATTTT.

This clone has only a few counts. This chain joins TRBV30 and TRBJ2-5; TRBD1 matches 12 bases. The germline gives CDR1 GTSNPN, CDR2 SVGIG (reference sequence). The J segment lost 4 bases and the V segment lost 5 bases, leaving 8 bases of the junction unmatched. The CDR3 runs to 15 residues. The CDR3 loop is CAWGPGQGARETQYF. CDR3 nucleotides: TGTGCCTGGGGGCCGGGACAGGGGGCTCGAGAGACCCAGTACTTC.

The genes are TRBV11-3 and TRBJ1-3; D uncertain. CDR3 length equals 11 residues. CDR1 and CDR2 (germline): SGHNT, YENEEA. V shed 4 bases and J shed 5 bases, with 3 bases lying between them. In DNA, the CDR3 is TGTGCCAGCAGCTGGCGAAACACCATATATTTT. Amino acid sequence: CASSWRNTIYF.

The chain links TRBV18 to TRBJ2-6, with TRBD1 identical over 7 bases. Per germline, CDR1 KGHSH and CDR2 LQKENI. With V trimmed by 6 bases and J by 2 bases, 4 bases remained unmatched. CDR3 length: 15 amino acids. CDR3 DNA: TGTGCCAGCTCTACGACAGGGCCTGGGGCCAACGTCCTGACTTTC. This codes for CASSTTGPGANVLTF.

The rearrangement uses TRBV5-5 and TRBJ2-1; no definite D call. V lost 0 bases and J lost 4, with 8 bases in between. Looked up from germline, CDR1 is SGHKS and CDR2 is YYEKEE (reference sequence). The CDR3 is 14 residues long. CDR3 sequence reads: CASSLGQGYNEQFF. CDR3 DNA sequence: TGTGCCAGCAGCTTGGGACAAGGATACAATGAGCAGTTCTTC.

The V gene is TRBV11-3, the J gene TRBJ2-1; TRBD2 agrees at 15 bases. V was pared by 0 bases and J by 9 bases, with 0 bases of the junction left unmatched. The CDR3 covers 15 residues. Germline V CDR1 and CDR2: SGHNT, YENEEA. In nucleotides, the CDR3 is TGTGCCAGCAGCTTAGAGGGACTAGCGGGAGGTGAGCAGTTCTTC. Translated: CASSLEGLAGGEQFF.

The rearrangement uses TRBV27 and TRBJ1-1; TRBD1 agrees at 8 bases. With 3 bases clipped from V and 3 bases from J, the junction kept 6 bases outside the gene matches. The CDR3 loop spans 15 amino acids. The germline gives CDR1 MNHEY, CDR2 SMNVEV (reference sequence). The CDR3 loop reads CASSLTGVQDTEAFF. In DNA form, the CDR3 reads TGTGCCAGCAGTTTGACAGGGGTTCAAGACACTGAAGCTTTCTTT.

The chain links TRBV12-3 or TRBV12-4 to TRBJ1-5, with TRBD1 as a possible D gene (5 bases). The CDR3 length is 13 residues. V gave up 6 bases and J gave up 3 bases, with 9 bases separating them. The CDR3 loop is CASRSTVNQPQHF. Here the CDR3 DNA reads TGTGCCAGCAGGTCGACAGTCAATCAGCCCCAGCATTTT.

This clone was seen only once. V gene TRBV5-1 combines with J gene TRBJ2-2; D might be TRBD1 (6 bases). Trimming removed 5 bases from V and 0 bases from J, with 11 bases in between. The CDR3 sequence is 15 residues long. The germline CDR1 and CDR2 sequences are SGHRS and YFSETQ. The CDR3 protein is CASSSGTPNTGELFF. The CDR3 coding sequence is TGCGCCAGCAGTTCCGGGACACCGAACACCGGGGAGCTGTTTTTT.

The chain uses TRBV18 and TRBJ1-1; D gene unclear. Germline V CDR1 and CDR2: KGHSH, LQKENI. The CDR3 extends over 15 amino acids. The V end lost 3 bases, the J end lost 5 bases, and 16 bases lay between the germline ends. As DNA, the CDR3 is TGTGCCAGCTCACCCGGAGGGCTGGGGTTTACTGAAGCTTTCTTT. It codes for CASSPGGLGFTEAFF.

The rearrangement links TRBV4-1 to TRBJ2-5; TRBD1 agrees at 9 bases. Germline lookup yields CDR1 MGHRA and CDR2 YSYEKL. The ends lost 2 bases at V and 5 bases at J; junction bases unmatched: 9. There are 16 residues in the CDR3. The CDR3 is CASSQSTGGLTETQYF. The CDR3 DNA reads TGCGCCAGCAGCCAATCAACAGGGGGCCTAACTGAGACCCAGTACTTC.

CDR3 loop: CASSKAGGPWNEQFF. CDR3 in DNA: TGTGCCAGCAGCAAAGCGGGGGGGCCGTGGAATGAGCAGTTCTTC. V and J are TRBV3-1 (or the pseudogene TRBV3-2) and TRBJ2-1; 10 bases align to TRBD2. The V gene end was trimmed by 5 bases and the J gene end by 7 bases; junction bases not matched to a gene: 8. Germline lookup yields CDR1 LGHDT and CDR2 YNNKEL (reference sequence). The CDR3 spans 15 residues.